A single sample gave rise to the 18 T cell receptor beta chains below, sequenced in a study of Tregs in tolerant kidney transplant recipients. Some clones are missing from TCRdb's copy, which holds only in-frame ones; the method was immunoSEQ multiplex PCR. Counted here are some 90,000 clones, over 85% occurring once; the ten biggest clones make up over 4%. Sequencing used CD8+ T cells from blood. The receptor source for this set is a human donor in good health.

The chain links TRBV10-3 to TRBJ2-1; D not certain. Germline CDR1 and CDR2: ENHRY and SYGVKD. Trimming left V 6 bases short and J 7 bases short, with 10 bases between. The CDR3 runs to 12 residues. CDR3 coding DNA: TGTGCCATCAGCCCCGTTGGGAATGAGCAGTTCTTC. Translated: CAISPVGNEQFF.

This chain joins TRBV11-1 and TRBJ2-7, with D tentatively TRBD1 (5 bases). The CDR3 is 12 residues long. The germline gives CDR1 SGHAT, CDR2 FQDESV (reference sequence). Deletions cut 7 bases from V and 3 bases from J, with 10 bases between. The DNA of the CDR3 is TGTGCCAGCACGACAGAAGACTACGAGCAGTACTTC. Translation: CASTTEDYEQYF.

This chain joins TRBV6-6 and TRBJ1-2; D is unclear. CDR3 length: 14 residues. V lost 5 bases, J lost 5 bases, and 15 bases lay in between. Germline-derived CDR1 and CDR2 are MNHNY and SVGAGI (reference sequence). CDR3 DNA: TGTGCCAGCAGTCTCTCTCTTCGGGGATATGGCTACACCTTC. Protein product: CASSLSLRGYGYTF.

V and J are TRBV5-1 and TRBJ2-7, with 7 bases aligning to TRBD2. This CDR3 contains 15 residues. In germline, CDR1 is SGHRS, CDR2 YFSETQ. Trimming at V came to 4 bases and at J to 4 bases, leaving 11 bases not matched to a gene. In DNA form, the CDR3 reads TGCGCCAGCAGCACAGACGGACTAGACCCTTACGAGCAGTACTTC. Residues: CASSTDGLDPYEQYF.

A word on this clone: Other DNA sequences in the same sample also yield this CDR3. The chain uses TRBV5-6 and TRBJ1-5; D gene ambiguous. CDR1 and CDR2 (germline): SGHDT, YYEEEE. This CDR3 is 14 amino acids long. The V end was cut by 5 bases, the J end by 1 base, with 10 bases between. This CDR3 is CASSSGVSNQPQHF. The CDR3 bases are TGTGCCAGCAGTTCCGGAGTAAGCAATCAGCCCCAGCATTTT.

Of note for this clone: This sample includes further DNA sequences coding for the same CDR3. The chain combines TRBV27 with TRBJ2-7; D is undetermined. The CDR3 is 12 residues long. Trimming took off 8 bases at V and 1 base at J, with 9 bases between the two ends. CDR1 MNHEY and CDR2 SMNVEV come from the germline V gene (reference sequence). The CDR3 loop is CASFSSSYEQYF. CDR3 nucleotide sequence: TGTGCCAGCTTCTCTTCGTCCTACGAGCAGTACTTC.

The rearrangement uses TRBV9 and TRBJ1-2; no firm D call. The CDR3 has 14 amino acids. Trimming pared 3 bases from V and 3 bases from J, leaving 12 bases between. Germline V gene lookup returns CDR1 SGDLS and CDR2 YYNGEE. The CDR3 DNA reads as TGTGCCAGCAGCGGGTCATTTAAATACTATGGCTACACCTTC. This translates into CASSGSFKYYGYTF.

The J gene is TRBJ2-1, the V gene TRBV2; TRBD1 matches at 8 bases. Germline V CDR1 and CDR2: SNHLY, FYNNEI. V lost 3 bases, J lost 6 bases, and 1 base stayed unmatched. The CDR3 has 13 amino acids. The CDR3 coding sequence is TGTGCCAGCAGTGACAGGGGGCCCAATGAGCAGTTCTTC. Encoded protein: CASSDRGPNEQFF. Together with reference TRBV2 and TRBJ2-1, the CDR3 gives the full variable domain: EPEVTQTPSHQVTQMGQEVILRCVPISNHLYFYWYRQILGQKVEFLVSFYNNEISEKSEIFDDQFSVERPDGSNFTLKIRSTKLEDSAMYFCASSDRGPNEQFFGPGTRLTVL.

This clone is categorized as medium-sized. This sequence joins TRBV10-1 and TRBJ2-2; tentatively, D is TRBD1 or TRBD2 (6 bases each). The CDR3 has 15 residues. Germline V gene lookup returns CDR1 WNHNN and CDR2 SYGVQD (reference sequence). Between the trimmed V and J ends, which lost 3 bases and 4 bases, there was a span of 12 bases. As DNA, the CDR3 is TGCGCCAGCAGTGAAGGGGGGCTCGGCACCGGGGAGCTGTTTTTT. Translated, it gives CASSEGGLGTGELFF.

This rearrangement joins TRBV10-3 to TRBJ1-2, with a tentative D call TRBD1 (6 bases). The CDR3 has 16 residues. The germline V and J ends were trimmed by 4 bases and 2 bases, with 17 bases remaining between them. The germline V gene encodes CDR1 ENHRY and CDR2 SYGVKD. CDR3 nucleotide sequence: TGTGCCATCAGTGGTGACGGGGGGCGAGTGAACTATGGCTACACCTTC. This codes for CAISGDGGRVNYGYTF.

CDR3 bases: TGTGCCAGCAGCTTAGGGACAGGGAACACTGAAGCTTTCTTT. It encodes CASSLGTGNTEAFF. This rearrangement joins TRBV7-9 to TRBJ1-1; TRBD1 matches 7 bases. Germline trimming cut 1 base from V and 1 base from J; bases unmatched to any gene: 0. Germline V gene sequence: CDR1 SEHNR, CDR2 FQNEAQ (reference sequence). This CDR3 has 14 residues.

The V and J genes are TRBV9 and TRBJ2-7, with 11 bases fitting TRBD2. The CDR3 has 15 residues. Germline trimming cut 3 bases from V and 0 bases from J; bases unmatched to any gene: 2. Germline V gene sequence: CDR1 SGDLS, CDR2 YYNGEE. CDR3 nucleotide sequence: TGTGCCAGCAGCGGGGGACTAGCGGCCTCCTACGAGCAGTACTTC. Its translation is CASSGGLAASYEQYF.

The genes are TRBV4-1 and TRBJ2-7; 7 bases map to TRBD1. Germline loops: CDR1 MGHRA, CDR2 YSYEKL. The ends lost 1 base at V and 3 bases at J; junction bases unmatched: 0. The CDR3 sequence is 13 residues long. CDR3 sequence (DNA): TGCGCCAGCAGCCAAGGGACAGGCTACGAGCAGTACTTC. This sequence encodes CASSQGTGYEQYF.

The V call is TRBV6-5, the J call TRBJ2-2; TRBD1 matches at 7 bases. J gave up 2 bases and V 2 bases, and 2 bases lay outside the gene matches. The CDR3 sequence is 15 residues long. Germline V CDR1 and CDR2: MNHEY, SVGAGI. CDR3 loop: CASSYGTDNTGELFF. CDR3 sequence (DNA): TGTGCCAGCAGTTACGGGACAGATAACACCGGGGAGCTGTTTTTT.

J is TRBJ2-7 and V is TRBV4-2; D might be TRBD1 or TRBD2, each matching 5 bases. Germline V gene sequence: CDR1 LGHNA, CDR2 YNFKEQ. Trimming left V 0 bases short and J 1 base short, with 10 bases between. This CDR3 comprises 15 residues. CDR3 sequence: CASSQEGTPSYEQYF. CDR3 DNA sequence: TGTGCCAGCAGCCAAGAAGGGACCCCTTCCTACGAGCAGTACTTC.

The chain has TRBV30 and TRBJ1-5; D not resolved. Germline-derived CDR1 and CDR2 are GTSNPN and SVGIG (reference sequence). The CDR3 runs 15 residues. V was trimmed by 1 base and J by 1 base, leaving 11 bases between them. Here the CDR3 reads CAWSDAAGSNQPQHF. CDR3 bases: TGTGCCTGGAGTGACGCGGCAGGAAGCAATCAGCCCCAGCATTTT. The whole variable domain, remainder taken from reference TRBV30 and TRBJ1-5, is SQTIHQWPATLVQPVGSPLSLECTVEGTSNPNLYWYRQAAGRGLQLLFYSVGIGQISSEVPQNLSASRPQDRQFILSSKKLLLSDSGFYLCAWSDAAGSNQPQHFGDGTRLSIL.

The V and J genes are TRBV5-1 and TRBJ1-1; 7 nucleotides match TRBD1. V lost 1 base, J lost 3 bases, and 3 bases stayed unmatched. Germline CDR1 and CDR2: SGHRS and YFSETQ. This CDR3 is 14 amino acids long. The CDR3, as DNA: TGCGCCAGCAGCTTGACAGGGGCGGACACTGAAGCTTTCTTT. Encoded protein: CASSLTGADTEAFF.

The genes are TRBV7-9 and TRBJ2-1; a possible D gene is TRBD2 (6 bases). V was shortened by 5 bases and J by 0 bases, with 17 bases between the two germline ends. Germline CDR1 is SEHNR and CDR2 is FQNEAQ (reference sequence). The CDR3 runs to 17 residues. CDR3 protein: CASSLPGGSYSYNEQFF. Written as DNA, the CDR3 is TGTGCCAGCAGCCTCCCCGGGGGTTCCTACTCCTACAATGAGCAGTTCTTC.